Listed below are T cell receptor beta chains from one sample, sequenced in a study of blood T cell repertoires in COVID-19. Sequenced by immunoSEQ multiplex PCR; TCRdb stores in-frame clones only, minus some. The table includes roughly 230,000 clones, almost 85% detected once. The sequencing input was peripheral blood. The receptors were gathered from a man aged 45 to 65 with acute or convalescent COVID-19. Both conserved end residues are part of each CDR3. Fields, in order: clone size, J gene, D gene, V gene, CDR3 protein, CDR3 DNA. A D gene is named only where the DNA matches it firmly. Not every row has a clone size; where given, it reads once, few, many or a size class.

clone_size: NA
j_call: TRBJ1-1
d_call: NA
v_call: TRBV7-8
cdr3_aa: CASSHRRTLAEAFF
cdr3_nt: TGTGCCAGCAGCCATAGAAGGACACTGGCGGAAGCTTTCTTT

clone_size: NA
j_call: TRBJ1-4
d_call: TRBD1
v_call: TRBV4-1
cdr3_aa: CASSQTEILGQARFF
cdr3_nt: TGCGCCAGCAGCCAAACGGAAATCCTTGGACAGGCCCGGTTTTTT

clone_size: NA
j_call: TRBJ1-5
d_call: TRBD1
v_call: TRBV7-9
cdr3_aa: CASSLAQGGQPQHF
cdr3_nt: TGTGCCAGCAGCTTAGCGCAGGGGGGTCAGCCCCAGCATTTT

clone_size: NA
j_call: TRBJ2-7
d_call: TRBD1
v_call: TRBV12-3/TRBV12-4
cdr3_aa: CASNQQGALKQYF
cdr3_nt: TGTGCCAGCAATCAACAGGGGGCTCTGAAGCAGTACTTC

clone_size: NA
j_call: TRBJ2-1
d_call: NA
v_call: TRBV21-1
cdr3_aa: CASSKARAHPPEQFF
cdr3_nt: TGTGCCAGCAGCAAAGCCAGGGCCCACCCCCCTGAGCAGTTCTTC

clone_size: NA
j_call: TRBJ1-2
d_call: NA
v_call: TRBV12-5
cdr3_aa: CASGLWLLGGHGYTF
cdr3_nt: TGTGCTAGTGGTTTGTGGCTCCTGGGGGGTCATGGCTACACCTTC

clone_size: NA
j_call: TRBJ2-1
d_call: NA
v_call: TRBV2
cdr3_aa: CASSLAESSYNEQFF
cdr3_nt: TGTGCCAGCAGTTTAGCTGAAAGCTCCTACAATGAGCAGTTCTTC

clone_size: NA
j_call: TRBJ2-1
d_call: TRBD2
v_call: TRBV3-1/TRBV3-2
cdr3_aa: CASSQLAGVGNEQFF
cdr3_nt: TGTGCCAGCAGCCAACTAGCGGGAGTGGGTAATGAGCAGTTCTTC

clone_size: once
j_call: TRBJ1-5
d_call: NA
v_call: TRBV19
cdr3_aa: CASSILVNQPQHF
cdr3_nt: TGTGCCAGTAGTATACTAGTGAATCAGCCCCAGCATTTT

clone_size: NA
j_call: TRBJ1-2
d_call: NA
v_call: TRBV7-9
cdr3_aa: CASSQLRGGGTNYGYTF
cdr3_nt: TGTGCCAGCAGCCAACTCAGGGGCGGGGGGACTAACTATGGCTACACCTTC

clone_size: few
j_call: TRBJ2-2
d_call: NA
v_call: TRBV30
cdr3_aa: CAWSVSGVGELFF
cdr3_nt: TGTGCCTGGAGTGTTTCGGGGGTAGGGGAGCTGTTTTTT

clone_size: NA
j_call: TRBJ2-2
d_call: NA
v_call: TRBV9
cdr3_aa: CASSASLVGELFF
cdr3_nt: TGTGCCAGCAGCGCCTCTCTAGTCGGGGAGCTGTTTTTT

clone_size: NA
j_call: TRBJ2-1
d_call: NA
v_call: TRBV7-6
cdr3_aa: CASSFATVYNEQFF
cdr3_nt: TGTGCCAGCAGCTTTGCAACAGTCTACAATGAGCAGTTCTTC

clone_size: NA
j_call: TRBJ2-7
d_call: NA
v_call: TRBV6-5
cdr3_aa: CASMTGLAYEQYF
cdr3_nt: TGTGCCAGCATGACAGGACTGGCCTACGAGCAGTACTTC

clone_size: NA
j_call: TRBJ2-3
d_call: NA
v_call: TRBV28
cdr3_aa: CASTLGQRITDTQYF
cdr3_nt: TGTGCCAGCACCCTCGGACAGAGAATCACAGATACGCAGTATTTT

clone_size: once
j_call: TRBJ1-1
d_call: TRBD1
v_call: TRBV19
cdr3_aa: CASNQQGAGTEAFF
cdr3_nt: TGTGCCAGTAACCAACAGGGGGCCGGCACTGAAGCTTTCTTT

clone_size: NA
j_call: TRBJ2-7
d_call: NA
v_call: TRBV7-3
cdr3_aa: CASSLSTGYEQYF
cdr3_nt: TGTGCCAGCAGCTTAAGTACAGGGTACGAGCAGTACTTC

clone_size: NA
j_call: TRBJ1-1
d_call: TRBD1
v_call: TRBV6-2/TRBV6-3
cdr3_aa: CASSGQGSSDTEAFF
cdr3_nt: TGTGCCAGCAGTGGACAGGGAAGTTCGGACACTGAAGCTTTCTTT

clone_size: NA
j_call: TRBJ1-2
d_call: TRBD1
v_call: TRBV28
cdr3_aa: CASSLAGTETYGGYTF
cdr3_nt: TGTGCCAGCAGTTTGGCCGGGACAGAAACCTATGGTGGCTACACCTTC

clone_size: NA
j_call: TRBJ2-4
d_call: TRBD2
v_call: TRBV6-5
cdr3_aa: CASSQGLLAKNIQYF
cdr3_nt: TGTGCCAGCAGTCAGGGACTACTAGCCAAAAACATTCAGTACTTC